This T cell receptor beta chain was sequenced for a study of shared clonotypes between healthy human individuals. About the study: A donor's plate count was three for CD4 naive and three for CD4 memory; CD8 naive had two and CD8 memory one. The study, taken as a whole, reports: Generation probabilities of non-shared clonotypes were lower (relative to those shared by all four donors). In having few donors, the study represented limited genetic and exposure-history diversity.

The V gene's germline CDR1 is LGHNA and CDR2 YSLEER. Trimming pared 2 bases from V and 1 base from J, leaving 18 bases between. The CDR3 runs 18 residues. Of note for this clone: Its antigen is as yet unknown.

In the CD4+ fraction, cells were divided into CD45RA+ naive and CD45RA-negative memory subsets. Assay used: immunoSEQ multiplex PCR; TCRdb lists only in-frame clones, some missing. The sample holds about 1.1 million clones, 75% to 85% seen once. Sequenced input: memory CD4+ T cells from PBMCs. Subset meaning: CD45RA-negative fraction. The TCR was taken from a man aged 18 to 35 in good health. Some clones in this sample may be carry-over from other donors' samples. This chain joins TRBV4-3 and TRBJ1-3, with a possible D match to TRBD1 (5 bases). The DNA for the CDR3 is TGCGCCAGCAGCCAAAGGGAGGGGTCCGGGCATTCTGGAAACACCATATATTTT. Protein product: CASSQREGSGHSGNTIYF.